These 18 T cell receptor beta chains were all obtained from the same sample, sequenced in a study of identical twins. TCRdb re-analysed the 5' RACE reads in MiXCR, keeping a single row per CDR3 protein. Of about 1.7 million distinct CDR3 sequences listed, under 35% are singletons. Specimen: cord blood. These receptors were obtained from a newborn girl in good health.

This rearrangement joins TRBV27 to TRBJ2-5; TRBD1 matches 12 bases. J gave up 2 bases and V 5 bases, and 3 bases lay outside the gene matches. Germline V gene sequence: CDR1 MNHEY, CDR2 SMNVEV (reference sequence). The CDR3 totals 15 residues. CDR3 residues: CASSGTGGRQETQYF. Written as DNA, the CDR3 is TGTGCCAGCAGTGGGACAGGGGGCAGACAAGAGACCCAGTACTTC.

There are a few counts of this clonotype. The chain carries TRBV20-1 and TRBJ2-7; a possible D gene is TRBD2 (5 bases). Trimming took off 3 bases at V and 0 bases at J, with 15 bases between the two ends. Germline CDR1 and CDR2: DFQATT and SNEGSKA (reference sequence). The CDR3 length is 15 residues. CDR3 region: CSARSSRGSSYEQYF. Here the CDR3 DNA reads TGCAGTGCTAGGTCAAGCCGGGGTTCCTCCTACGAGCAGTACTTC.

On this clonotype: The junction does not match germline at one end; this may be a read error. The gene calls are TRBV20-1 and TRBJ2-1, with TRBD2 matching 8 bases. This CDR3 has 15 amino acids. CDR1 is DFQATT and CDR2 is SNEGSKA in the germline V gene (reference sequence). The CDR3: CIARAGESSYNEQFF. The DNA for the CDR3 is TGCATTGCTAGAGCGGGGGAAAGCTCCTACAATGAGCAGTTCTTC.

The rearrangement uses TRBV5-1 and TRBJ2-3; 9 nucleotides match TRBD1. After removal of 0 bases from V and 4 bases from J, the junction contained 3 bases not matched to a gene. The CDR3 totals 15 residues. CDR1 and CDR2 (germline): SGHRS, YFSETQ. Here the CDR3 reads CASSLGDRVSDTQYF. CDR3 nucleotide sequence: TGCGCCAGCAGCTTGGGGGACAGGGTTTCAGATACGCAGTATTTT.

As for this clonotype: A single base separates this from a much larger clone, so it may be a read error. The chain has TRBV29-1 and TRBJ2-1, with TRBD2 matching over 13 bases. CDR1 SQVTM and CDR2 ANQGSEA come from the germline V gene. This CDR3 is built from 15 residues. The chain's CDR3 is CSGGLAGVGRNKQFF. For the CDR3, the DNA is TGCAGCGGTGGACTAGCGGGAGTCGGGCGCAATAAGCAGTTCTTC.

About this clonotype: A much larger clone differs by one base, so this may be a read error. V and J are TRBV29-1 and TRBJ2-5, with 7 positions matching TRBD1. With 7 bases clipped from V and 5 bases from J, the junction kept 7 bases outside the gene matches. Looked up from germline, CDR1 is SQVTM and CDR2 is ANQGSEA. This CDR3 has 12 amino acids. The CDR3 loop is CSGRTGTETQYF. The CDR3 DNA reads as TGCAGCGGGAGGACAGGAACCGAGACCCAGTACTTC.

The genes are TRBV5-1 and TRBJ2-4, with TRBD1 matching 9 bases. After removal of 1 base from V and 4 bases from J, the junction contained 3 bases not matched to a gene. Germline CDR1 reads SGHRS; CDR2 reads YFSETQ. The CDR3 totals 15 residues. CDR3 DNA: TGCGCCAGCAGCTTGCCCGACAGGGGGAAAAACATTCAGTACTTC. Translation: CASSLPDRGKNIQYF.

In its sample, this clonotype was seen a few times. One base separates it from a far larger clone, so it is likely a read error. This sequence joins TRBV27 and TRBJ2-1, with D perhaps matching TRBD1 (6 bases). The germline gives CDR1 MNHEY, CDR2 SMNVEV (reference sequence). Trimming stripped 2 bases from V and 13 bases from J, with 15 bases between. The CDR3 contains 13 residues. This CDR3 reads CASSLGGQETQFF. The CDR3 DNA reads as TGTGCCAGCAGTTTAGGGGGCCAAGAGACCCAGTTCTTC.

The chain combines TRBV7-8 with TRBJ2-7, with TRBD2 matching over 8 bases. CDR1 and CDR2 (germline): SGHVS, FQNEAQ. J was trimmed by 7 bases and V by 3 bases; bases with no gene match: 17. The CDR3 loop spans 17 amino acids. This CDR3 is CASSFKTSGGLYNEQYF. Written as DNA, the CDR3 is TGTGCCAGCAGCTTCAAGACAAGCGGGGGTCTCTACAATGAGCAGTACTTC. The variable domain in full, with the rest retrieved from reference TRBV7-8 and TRBJ2-7, is GAGVSQSPRYKVAKRGQDVALRCDPISGHVSLFWYQQALGQGPEFLTYFQNEAQLDKSGLPSDRFFAERPEGSVSTLKIQRTQQEDSAVYLCASSFKTSGGLYNEQYFGPGTRLTVT.

This chain uses TRBV4-1 with TRBJ2-7; D may be TRBD1 (6 bases). Looked up from germline, CDR1 is MGHRA and CDR2 is YSYEKL. The CDR3 loop spans 15 amino acids. V shed 1 base and J shed 2 bases, with 12 bases lying between them. The CDR3, as DNA: TGCGCCAGCAGCCAAGTAACAGGGCCGGCCTACGAGCAGTACTTC. Its protein is CASSQVTGPAYEQYF.

CDR3 loop: CASSSRTGSNSPLHF. The CDR3 nucleotides read TGTGCCAGCAGTTCTAGGACAGGGAGTAATTCACCCCTCCACTTT. The chain recombines TRBV28 with TRBJ1-6, with 8 bases identical to TRBD1. V shed 4 bases and J 6 bases; nucleotides not matched to a gene: 5. The CDR3 is made up of 15 amino acids. Germline V gene sequence: CDR1 MDHEN, CDR2 SYDVKM.

This clonotype was observed many times. This chain connects TRBV7-2 to TRBJ2-4; D gene ambiguous. Germline-derived CDR1 and CDR2 are SGHTA and FQGNSA. The CDR3 has 16 amino acids. V was pared by 0 bases and J by 0 bases, with 9 bases between. CDR3: CASSLADTLAKNIQYF. The CDR3, as DNA: TGTGCCAGCAGCTTAGCGGATACTCTAGCCAAAAACATTCAGTACTTC.

This chain links TRBV5-1 with TRBJ2-4; D may be TRBD2 (5 bases). V dropped 4 bases and J dropped 2 bases, with 13 bases sitting between them. CDR1 is SGHRS, CDR2 YFSETQ, per germline. The CDR3 totals 15 residues. The CDR3 DNA reads as TGCGCCAGCAGCCCAACTAGAGCCTCCAAAAACATTCAGTACTTC. Protein product: CASSPTRASKNIQYF.

The chain is built from TRBV4-2 and TRBJ2-1; D might be TRBD2 (6 bases). V lost 4 bases to trimming and J lost 7 bases, with 17 bases between them. This CDR3 has 15 amino acids. Germline V gives CDR1 LGHNA, CDR2 YNFKEQ. CDR3 bases: TGTGCCAGCAGCCCTTTCAGACTAGACTCGAATGAGCAGTTCTTC. Translation gives CASSPFRLDSNEQFF.

This clonotype was observed at least ten times. The chain couples TRBV4-1 to TRBJ2-7; 7 nucleotides agree with TRBD1. The ends lost 4 bases at V and 1 base at J; junction bases unmatched: 4. CDR1 and CDR2 from the germline V gene are MGHRA and YSYEKL. This CDR3 spans 14 amino acids. The CDR3: CASSRPGQSYEQYF. The DNA for the CDR3 is TGCGCCAGCAGCCGACCGGGACAGTCCTACGAGCAGTACTTC.

The chain joins TRBV5-5 to TRBJ2-4; TRBD2 matches at 11 bases. V gave up 0 bases and J gave up 6 bases; unmatched junction bases: 5. The germline V gene has CDR1 SGHKS and CDR2 YYEKEE (reference sequence). This CDR3 comprises 16 residues. The CDR3 reads CASSLESGTSGNIQYF. The CDR3 nucleotides are TGTGCCAGCAGCTTGGAGTCCGGGACTAGCGGAAACATTCAGTACTTC.

The sample holds a few counts of this clonotype. The chain couples TRBV9 to TRBJ2-7, with 7 positions matching TRBD2. The CDR3 has 14 amino acids. In germline, CDR1 is SGDLS, CDR2 YYNGEE. Unmatched junction bases numbered 6, after V lost 3 bases and J lost 3 bases. The CDR3 protein is CASSGGGGSYEQYF. The DNA of the CDR3 is TGTGCCAGCAGCGGTGGGGGGGGGAGCTACGAGCAGTACTTC.

The J gene is TRBJ2-4, the V gene TRBV24-1; TRBD1 is a possible D gene (5 bases). The CDR3 runs to 14 residues. The V end lost 3 bases, the J end lost 6 bases, and 11 bases lay between the germline ends. Germline V lookup: CDR1 KGHDR, CDR2 SFDVKD. The CDR3, as DNA: TGTGCCACCAGTGATAGGCATGACAGAAACATTCAGTACTTC. Its protein product is CATSDRHDRNIQYF.